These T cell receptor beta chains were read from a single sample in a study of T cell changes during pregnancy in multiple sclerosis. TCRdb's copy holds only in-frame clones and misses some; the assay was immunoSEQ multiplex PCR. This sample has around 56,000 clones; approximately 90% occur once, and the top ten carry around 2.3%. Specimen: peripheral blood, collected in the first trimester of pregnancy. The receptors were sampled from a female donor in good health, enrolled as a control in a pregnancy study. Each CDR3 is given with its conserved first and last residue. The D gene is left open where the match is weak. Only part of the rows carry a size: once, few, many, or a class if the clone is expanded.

TGTGCCAGCAGCTCATTCCCAGGGGGAGCCAATGAGCAGTTCTTC,CASSSFPGGANEQFF,-,TRBJ2-1,TRBD1,15,TRBV11-2
TGTGCCAGCAGCTTAATGCGCAGGGGGCGAGACACTGAAGCTTTCTTT,CASSLMRRGRDTEAFF,once,TRBJ1-1,TRBD1,16,TRBV7-3
TGCAGCGTTGAACCCAACTCTGGGGCCAACGTCCTGACTTTC,CSVEPNSGANVLTF,-,TRBJ2-6,-,14,TRBV29-1
TGTGCCAGCAAAGAGTGGGGGGAGACCTACAATGAGCAGTTCTTC,CASKEWGETYNEQFF,once,TRBJ2-1,-,15,TRBV6-1
TGCGCCAGCAGCGCGACACCGGGACTAGCGGGATCATACCCCTACGAGCAGTACTTC,CASSATPGLAGSYPYEQYF,-,TRBJ2-7,TRBD2,19,TRBV5-1
TGTGCCTGGGGAGGAGGGGCGAACTATGGCTACACCTTC,CAWGGGANYGYTF,-,TRBJ1-2,-,13,TRBV30
TGTGCCAGCAGCCAAACCTCTTTAGGGACAGCTTTTCGCACCATATATTTT,CASSQTSLGTAFRTIYF,once,TRBJ1-3,TRBD1,17,TRBV4-2
TGCAGCGTCGATTCGACTCTCCCGCCTTACAATGAGCAGTTCTTC,CSVDSTLPPYNEQFF,-,TRBJ2-1,-,15,TRBV29-1
TGTGCCAGCAGTTCCTATCAGGGACTTGGGACTGAAGCTTTCTTT,CASSSYQGLGTEAFF,-,TRBJ1-1,-,15,TRBV28
TGCAGCGGGGGACAGGGGTTCGGCTACACCTTC,CSGGQGFGYTF,-,TRBJ1-2,TRBD1,11,TRBV29-1
TGTGCCATCAGTGAGTCTGCAGGGGTGATTGCTGGGGGGGCCAACGTCCTGACTTTC,CAISESAGVIAGGANVLTF,-,TRBJ2-6,-,19,TRBV10-3
TGTGCCAGCAGCGCGGGACCGACGGCTCAAGAGACCCAGTACTTC,CASSAGPTAQETQYF,-,TRBJ2-5,-,15,TRBV5-4
TGTGCCAGCACCCAACTACAGGGAAAGGGAGCTTTCTTT,CASTQLQGKGAFF,-,TRBJ1-1,-,13,TRBV7-8
TGTGCCAGCAGTTCCCCCGGGACAGGGGAAGACGAGCAGTACTTC,CASSSPGTGEDEQYF,-,TRBJ2-7,TRBD1,15,TRBV28
TGTGCCAGCAGTAGAAGTTCAGGGGGCCAAGAGACCCAGTACTTC,CASSRSSGGQETQYF,-,TRBJ2-5,TRBD1,15,TRBV6-1
TGTGCCAGTAGTCATAAGTATCGGAAATTGAGCGGCGAGCAGTACTTC,CASSHKYRKLSGEQYF,-,TRBJ2-7,-,16,TRBV19
TGTGCCAGCCAGGCCTACAGGTCGAACGAGCAGTACTTC,CASQAYRSNEQYF,-,TRBJ2-7,-,13,TRBV2
TGTGCCAGCAGCCAGGCGTCCGGCTACACCTTC,CASSQASGYTF,once,TRBJ1-2,-,11,TRBV7-9
TGTGCCAGCAGCCGTTTGGCCGGGGAGTTTGGGACCCAGTACTTC,CASSRLAGEFGTQYF,-,TRBJ2-5,-,15,TRBV14
TGTGCCAGCAGCGGAGCGGTTAGCGGGGGGGGAGAGACCCAGTACTTC,CASSGAVSGGGETQYF,-,TRBJ2-5,TRBD2,16,TRBV7-9
TGTGCCAGCAGCTTAGGCGGTGGTGATTCTAACTATGGCTACACCTTC,CASSLGGGDSNYGYTF,-,TRBJ1-2,-,16,TRBV7-8
TGTGCCAGCAGTGAGGGAATGGGACTCAATCAGCCCCAGCATTTT,CASSEGMGLNQPQHF,-,TRBJ1-5,-,15,TRBV6-1
TGTGCCAGCAGCCGACAGGGGGCGTCGTCCTCACCCCTCCACTTT,CASSRQGASSSPLHF,-,TRBJ1-6,TRBD1,15,TRBV7-2
TGTGCCAGCAGTCCCCGACAGGGGAGAGCAGATACGCAGTATTTT,CASSPRQGRADTQYF,-,TRBJ2-3,TRBD1,15,TRBV6-5
TGTGCCAGCAGCTCCTCACAGGGAGAGCATAGGAACTTC,CASSSSQGEHRNF,few,TRBJ2-7,-,13,TRBV13
TGTGCCACCAGCAGAGATAAAGTGTTCCAGATTTATGGCTACACCTTC,CATSRDKVFQIYGYTF,-,TRBJ1-2,-,16,TRBV15
TGTGCCAGCCGAACGAACACCGGGACTAGCGGGAGAGTTAACACCGGGGAGCTGTTTTTT,CASRTNTGTSGRVNTGELFF,-,TRBJ2-2,TRBD2,20,TRBV5-5
TGTGCCAGCAGCCCCCTACACTCCAGCGGGAGAGGGGAGCAGTTCTTC,CASSPLHSSGRGEQFF,-,TRBJ2-1,TRBD2,16,TRBV14
TGTGCCAGCAGTGAACAGGGTGGAAGGACTGAAGCTTTCTTT,CASSEQGGRTEAFF,-,TRBJ1-1,-,14,TRBV25-1
TGTGCCAGCAGCTTGGGGAGCGGTTACGAGCAGTACTTC,CASSLGSGYEQYF,-,TRBJ2-7,-,13,TRBV11-2
TGTGCCAGCAGCTTGTGGGCGGGCGTCGACTATGGCTACACCTTC,CASSLWAGVDYGYTF,-,TRBJ1-2,-,15,TRBV5-4
TGTGCCAGCAGCTCGACAACAGGGGGCGCCCGGCGTGGCTACACCTTC,CASSSTTGGARRGYTF,once,TRBJ1-2,TRBD1,16,TRBV5-6
TGTGCCAGCAGCGTATATCCCGCTCCTCAGGTTGGGGCCAACGTCCTGACTTTC,CASSVYPAPQVGANVLTF,-,TRBJ2-6,-,18,TRBV9
TGTGCCAGCAGTGACGGACAGTCCACTAATGAAAAACTGTTTTTT,CASSDGQSTNEKLFF,-,TRBJ1-4,-,15,TRBV6-1
TGTGCCAGCAGTGAAAACGGTCTAACCTACGAGCAGTACTTC,CASSENGLTYEQYF,-,TRBJ2-7,-,14,TRBV6-1
TGTGCCAGCAGTCCCGACAGGCTCACCCGTTATGGCTACACCTTC,CASSPDRLTRYGYTF,-,TRBJ1-2,-,15,TRBV28
TGTGCCAGTAGTATAGATTTGCCGGGCCGGAGGGCCGGGGAGCTGTTTTTT,CASSIDLPGRRAGELFF,-,TRBJ2-2,-,17,TRBV19
TGTGCCAGCAGCTTGGACAGGGGTCGAACAGATACGCAGTATTTT,CASSLDRGRTDTQYF,-,TRBJ2-3,TRBD1,15,TRBV5-4
TGCAGCGTGCGGGGGGGTGCAGCCGCATACGAGCAGTACTTC,CSVRGGAAAYEQYF,-,TRBJ2-7,TRBD2,14,TRBV29-1
TGTGCCTCCAAGAGCTACGACAGGGTCAACGAGCAGTACTTC,CASKSYDRVNEQYF,-,TRBJ2-7,TRBD1,14,TRBV28
TGTGCCAGCAGTGTTGAGCATAACACCGGGGAGCTGTTTTTT,CASSVEHNTGELFF,-,TRBJ2-2,-,14,TRBV6-1
TGTGCCAGCAGTCGGACAGACGGAAACACCATATATTTT,CASSRTDGNTIYF,-,TRBJ1-3,-,13,TRBV6-5
TGCGCCAGCAGAAAACAAAGGGGGCGAGCAGAGACCCAGTACTTC,CASRKQRGRAETQYF,once,TRBJ2-5,TRBD1,15,TRBV10-2
TGTGCCAGCAGCATCGTCCCGGGACTACCTACCCTAGCCAAAAACATTCAGTACTTC,CASSIVPGLPTLAKNIQYF,once,TRBJ2-4,TRBD2,19,TRBV7-2
TGTGCCAGCAGTCTAGCGGGAGTCTCCTACGAGCAGTACTTC,CASSLAGVSYEQYF,-,TRBJ2-7,TRBD2,14,TRBV28
TGTGCCAGCAGCACCGGGGACAGGCCTCAAGAGACCCAGTACTTC,CASSTGDRPQETQYF,-,TRBJ2-5,TRBD1,15,TRBV7-9
TGCGCCAGCACCGGGGAAACTGAAGCTTTCTTT,CASTGETEAFF,-,TRBJ1-1,-,11,TRBV5-1
TGTGCCAGCAGCATGGGGACAGGCTTGGGTAATGAAAAACTGTTTTTT,CASSMGTGLGNEKLFF,-,TRBJ1-4,-,16,TRBV21-1
TGTGCCAGAAGCCCCCCCCCTGGAGCGGACACAGATACGCAGTATTTT,CARSPPPGADTDTQYF,-,TRBJ2-3,-,16,TRBV5-3
TGTGCCAGCAGCATTGGGAGAGATAGCAATCAGCCCCAGCATTTT,CASSIGRDSNQPQHF,-,TRBJ1-5,-,15,TRBV21-1
TGTGCCAGCAGTTTATTGGGTAGCGGAACGAGGATGTACGAGCAGTACTTC,CASSLLGSGTRMYEQYF,-,TRBJ2-7,-,17,TRBV27
TGTGCCTGGAGTGTAAGGATCGGGACAGGGGACGGAAACACCATATATTTT,CAWSVRIGTGDGNTIYF,-,TRBJ1-3,TRBD1,17,TRBV30
TGTGCCAGCAGCCAGAGGTACAGGGAAGGTGGCACTGAAGCTTTCTTT,CASSQRYREGGTEAFF,-,TRBJ1-1,-,16,TRBV7-8